These 30 T cell receptor beta chains were sequenced from one sample in a study of blood T cell repertoires in COVID-19. Only in-frame clones appear in the TCRdb table, and some are missing; sequencing was by immunoSEQ multiplex PCR. Of around 320,000 clones in the sample, about nine tenths were seen once. Specimen: peripheral blood. All receptors derive from a woman aged 25 to 39 with COVID-19, enrolled during active disease.

This rearrangement joins TRBV24-1 to TRBJ1-1; a possible D gene is TRBD1 (6 bases). This CDR3 comprises 17 residues. V lost 4 bases to trimming and J lost 0 bases, with 17 bases between them. Germline lookup yields CDR1 KGHDR and CDR2 SFDVKD. The CDR3 nucleotides read TGTGCCACCAGTGACCGGACAGCGTTCGGGATGAACACTGAAGCTTTCTTT. Translation: CATSDRTAFGMNTEAFF.

The rearrangement uses TRBV6-6 and TRBJ1-5, with D tentatively TRBD1 (6 bases). CDR3 length: 11 residues. Between the trimmed V and J ends, which lost 10 bases and 6 bases, there was a span of 10 bases. CDR1 is MNHNY and CDR2 is SVGAGI in the germline V gene (reference sequence). In nucleotides, the CDR3 is TGTGCCACAGGGGCGGGTCAGCCCCAGCATTTT. This encodes CATGAGQPQHF.

The gene calls are TRBV19 and TRBJ2-3; D might be TRBD2 (6 bases). Germline-derived CDR1 and CDR2 are LNHDA and SQIVND (reference sequence). The ends were cut back, 6 bases at V and 2 bases at J, with 18 bases in the middle. The CDR3 is 16 amino acids. CDR3 sequence reads: CASSSRRGSLTDTQYF. CDR3 nucleotide sequence: TGTGCCAGTAGCTCCCGCCGGGGGTCCCTCACAGATACGCAGTATTTT.

The V and J genes are TRBV2 and TRBJ2-2; TRBD1 matches at 8 bases. CDR1 is SNHLY and CDR2 is FYNNEI in the germline V gene. The V gene end was trimmed by 8 bases and the J gene end by 5 bases; junction bases not matched to a gene: 13. The CDR3 has 16 amino acids. CDR3 bases: TGTGCCAGCTACCCGGACGGAACAGGGGGGACCGGGGAGCTGTTTTTT. Protein sequence: CASYPDGTGGTGELFF.

The chain links TRBV2 to TRBJ1-1; tentative D call: TRBD1 (6 bases). This CDR3 has 17 residues. Trimming cost V 3 bases and J 1 base, with 18 bases left between them. Germline assignment: CDR1 SNHLY and CDR2 FYNNEI. CDR3 region: CASSDGGGFRENTEAFF. The DNA of the CDR3 is TGTGCCAGCAGTGACGGGGGGGGCTTTAGGGAGAACACTGAAGCTTTCTTT.

J is TRBJ1-5 and V is TRBV18, with 7 bases identical to TRBD1. Germline-derived CDR1 and CDR2 are KGHSH and LQKENI. Germline trimming cut 0 bases from V and 2 bases from J; bases unmatched to any gene: 10. The length of the CDR3 is 18 residues. In DNA form, the CDR3 reads TGTGCCAGCTCACCACCGAACAGGGGTAACCGGGGCAATCAGCCCCAGCATTTT. This translates into CASSPPNRGNRGNQPQHF.

The sample holds one count of this clone. The V and J genes are TRBV6-6 and TRBJ1-2; TRBD1 matches 8 bases. The CDR3 is 14 residues long. Germline assignment: CDR1 MNHNY and CDR2 SVGAGI (reference sequence). V trimming: 3 bases; J trimming: 4 bases; junction bases outside the gene matches: 4. The CDR3 region has the DNA TGTGCCAGCAGTTATGAGACAGGGGTCTATGGCTACACCTTC. Its protein product is CASSYETGVYGYTF.

The chain combines TRBV7-9 with TRBJ2-7, with a tentative D call TRBD1 (5 bases). CDR3 length: 18 residues. The germline CDR1 and CDR2 sequences are SEHNR and FQNEAQ (reference sequence). With 0 bases removed from V and 0 bases from J, the gap between germline ends came to 18 bases. The CDR3 loop reads CASSLAAGPLLSSYEQYF. The CDR3, as DNA: TGTGCCAGCAGCTTAGCGGCAGGGCCCTTACTAAGCTCCTACGAGCAGTACTTC.

V gene TRBV7-9 combines with J gene TRBJ2-3; 7 bases fit TRBD1. The CDR3 covers 15 residues. J gave up 3 bases and V 3 bases, and 6 bases lay outside the gene matches. Germline V CDR1 and CDR2: SEHNR, FQNEAQ (reference sequence). For the CDR3, the DNA is TGTGCCAGCAGCTTCCACAGGGGTGCGACAGATACGCAGTATTTT. Translated: CASSFHRGATDTQYF.

The rearrangement joins TRBV29-1 to TRBJ1-1, with D possibly matching TRBD1 (6 bases). The CDR3 covers 14 residues. Between the trimmed V and J ends, which lost 6 bases and 6 bases, there was a span of 20 bases. Germline values: CDR1 SQVTM, CDR2 ANQGSEA. The CDR3 DNA is TGCAGCGTCCTAGGGGGGGCCCGGGGCGCTGAAGCTTTCTTT. Its protein product is CSVLGGARGAEAFF.

This clone was observed once. The rearrangement links TRBV6-5 to TRBJ2-7; the D gene is possibly TRBD1 (6 bases). Trimming cost V 8 bases and J 2 bases, with 16 bases left between them. The germline CDR1 and CDR2 sequences are MNHEY and SVGAGI. CDR3 size: 14 residues. The CDR3 nucleotides are TGTGCCAGCCTAGCAAGGACAGTAACCTACGAGCAGTACTTC. It encodes CASLARTVTYEQYF.

This clone occurred once. J is TRBJ2-1 and V is TRBV14, with 9 positions matching TRBD2. Germline CDR1 reads SGHDN; CDR2 reads FVKESK. Trimming at V came to 2 bases and at J to 10 bases, leaving 3 bases not matched to a gene. This CDR3 has 13 residues. The CDR3 loop is CASSQSLAGEQFF. The CDR3 DNA reads TGTGCCAGCAGCCAAAGTCTAGCGGGGGAGCAGTTCTTC.

This clone showed up just a few times. V usage is TRBV9 and J usage is TRBJ1-6; D may be TRBD1 (6 bases). V was pared by 0 bases and J by 0 bases, with 10 bases between. The CDR3 runs to 17 residues. The germline V gene has CDR1 SGDLS and CDR2 YYNGEE. This CDR3 reads CASSVGQASSYNSPLHF. CDR3 bases: TGTGCCAGCAGCGTAGGACAGGCCAGCTCCTATAATTCACCCCTCCACTTT.

The V gene is TRBV7-2, the J gene TRBJ2-2, with TRBD2 matching 10 bases. From germline, CDR1 is SGHTA and CDR2 FQGNSA. There are 14 residues in the CDR3. With V trimmed by 5 bases and J by 5 bases, 2 bases remained unmatched. The CDR3 spells CASSQGLATGELFF. The CDR3 DNA is TGTGCCAGCAGCCAGGGACTAGCGACCGGGGAGCTGTTTTTT. The full variable domain, its missing parts supplied by reference TRBV7-2 and TRBJ2-2, is GAGVSQSPSNKVTEKGKDVELRCDPISGHTALYWYRQSLGQGLEFLIYFQGNSAPDKSGLPSDRFSAERTGGSVSTLTIQRTQQEDSAVYLCASSQGLATGELFFGEGSRLTVL.

The chain recombines TRBV10-1 with TRBJ2-7; the D gene is possibly TRBD2 (5 bases). V was shortened by 3 bases and J by 9 bases, with 12 bases between the two germline ends. The CDR3 spans 12 residues. The germline V gene has CDR1 WNHNN and CDR2 SYGVQD (reference sequence). CDR3 coding DNA: TGCGCCAGCAGTGAAACTCTTAGCGTGCAGTACTTC. Translation gives CASSETLSVQYF.

In its sample, this clone was seen a few times. The CDR3: CASSLSLANTGELFF. CDR3 coding DNA: TGTGCCAGCAGCTTGTCTCTCGCGAACACCGGGGAGCTGTTTTTT. This chain joins TRBV5-4 and TRBJ2-2, with D hard to call. Germline-derived CDR1 and CDR2 are SGHNT and YYREEE (reference sequence). This CDR3 region has 15 residues. Trimming removed 1 base from V and 0 bases from J, with 7 bases in between. The whole variable domain, remainder taken from reference TRBV5-4 and TRBJ2-2, is ETGVTQSPTHLIKTRGQQVTLRCSSQSGHNTVSWYQQALGQGPQFIFQYYREEENGRGNFPPRFSGLQFPNYSSELNVNALELDDSALYLCASSLSLANTGELFFGEGSRLTVL.

This clone was recorded many times. The rearrangement links TRBV11-3 to TRBJ1-1; D is perhaps TRBD1 (5 bases). There are 14 residues in the CDR3. Germline V CDR1 and CDR2: SGHNT, YENEEA. V dropped 0 bases and J dropped 7 bases, with 12 bases sitting between them. CDR3 amino acids: CASSLDPGGSEAFF. CDR3 coding DNA: TGTGCCAGCAGCTTAGATCCGGGGGGAAGTGAAGCTTTCTTT.

The table lists this clone with a count of one. The chain recombines TRBV5-4 with TRBJ1-1; TRBD1 is a possible D gene (6 bases). The germline CDR1 and CDR2 sequences are SGHNT and YYREEE (reference sequence). Trimming left V 4 bases short and J 2 bases short, with 18 bases between. This CDR3 has 16 amino acids. The DNA for the CDR3 is TGTGCCAGCAGCCCGCCTTCGGTAGGGACAAACACTGAAGCTTTCTTT. Translating gives CASSPPSVGTNTEAFF.

The chain uses TRBV12-3 or TRBV12-4 and TRBJ2-7, with a possible D match to TRBD2 (6 bases). The CDR3 sequence is 13 residues long. The germline V and J ends were trimmed by 6 bases and 3 bases, with 12 bases remaining between them. The CDR3 loop reads CASSSGTRYEQYF. CDR3 nucleotide sequence: TGTGCCAGCAGCTCCGGGACTCGCTACGAGCAGTACTTC.

Here the CDR3 reads CASRLAGGHNEQFF. Here the CDR3 DNA reads TGTGCCAGCAGGCTAGCGGGGGGACACAATGAGCAGTTCTTC. J is TRBJ2-1 and V is TRBV27, with 11 bases fitting TRBD2. CDR3 size: 14 residues. Germline CDR1 reads MNHEY; CDR2 reads SMNVEV (reference sequence). With 6 bases clipped from V and 5 bases from J, the junction kept 3 bases outside the gene matches.

The chain uses TRBV5-1 and TRBJ2-1; 9 positions match TRBD2. V lost 2 bases to trimming and J lost 3 bases; unmatched junction nucleotides: 9. Per germline, CDR1 SGHRS and CDR2 YFSETQ. The CDR3 is 17 amino acids. The CDR3 reads CASSFNLIAGVYNEQFF. In DNA form, the CDR3 reads TGCGCCAGCAGCTTTAACCTGATAGCGGGGGTCTACAATGAGCAGTTCTTC.

Notes on this clone: An end of the junction does not agree with germline; a read error may underlie this. The V gene is TRBV11-2, the J gene TRBJ2-7; TRBD1 matches 7 bases. Germline CDR1 is SGHAT and CDR2 is FQNNGV. The CDR3 consists of 12 residues. Here the CDR3 DNA reads TGTGCCAGCAGCCTCGTCGGGACAGATAGTCTCTTC. Its protein product is CASSLVGTDSLF.

The gene calls are TRBV11-2 and TRBJ2-7; D ambiguous. V lost 3 bases and J 0 bases, leaving 6 bases between the germline ends. This CDR3 is 13 amino acids long. The germline CDR1 and CDR2 sequences are SGHAT and FQNNGV. For the CDR3, the DNA is TGTGCCAGCAGCTTCGACAACTCCTACGAGCAGTACTTC. Residues: CASSFDNSYEQYF.

The chain recombines TRBV18 with TRBJ1-2, with TRBD1 matching over 7 bases. Germline V gives CDR1 KGHSH, CDR2 LQKENI. Germline trimming cut 3 bases from V and 2 bases from J; bases unmatched to any gene: 3. This CDR3 contains 14 residues. The CDR3 nucleotides read TGTGCCAGCTCACCGGGACAGCTAAACTATGGCTACACCTTC. This codes for CASSPGQLNYGYTF.

The rearrangement uses TRBV5-5 and TRBJ2-7, with 8 positions matching TRBD2. CDR3 size: 15 residues. Germline V CDR1 and CDR2: SGHKS, YYEKEE (reference sequence). V lost 5 bases and J lost 1; bases outside the gene matches: 8. The CDR3 DNA sequence: TGTGCCAGCAGGTCTCACGCGGGGGGTTCCTACGAGCAGTACTTC. This encodes CASRSHAGGSYEQYF.

The chain is built from TRBV6-5 and TRBJ1-6; 7 bases map to TRBD1. The CDR3 is 14 amino acids. Germline lookup yields CDR1 MNHEY and CDR2 SVGAGI. V lost 6 bases, J lost 9 bases, and 8 bases stayed unmatched. This chain's CDR3 is CASSPDRVGSPLHF. Written as DNA, the CDR3 is TGTGCCAGCAGCCCCGACAGGGTGGGTTCACCCCTCCACTTT.

The J gene is TRBJ2-1, the V gene TRBV27; no clear D. Germline CDR1 is MNHEY and CDR2 is SMNVEV (reference sequence). V shed 8 bases and J shed 5 bases, with 16 bases lying between them. This CDR3 contains 14 residues. CDR3 DNA: TGTGCCAGCTCAAAAGTTCGAGGCCACAATGAGCAGTTCTTC. This gives the protein CASSKVRGHNEQFF.

This clone was found once. V is TRBV18 and J is TRBJ2-7, with 8 bases identical to TRBD2. J was trimmed by 0 bases and V by 1 base; bases with no gene match: 2. The CDR3 consists of 15 residues. Germline loops: CDR1 KGHSH, CDR2 LQKENI. CDR3 sequence (DNA): TGTGCCAGCTCACCACTAGCGGGGCTCTCCTACGAGCAGTACTTC. Encoded protein: CASSPLAGLSYEQYF.

The chain carries TRBV5-1 and TRBJ2-7; TRBD1 matches at 9 bases. This CDR3 has 14 residues. The V gene end was trimmed by 1 base and the J gene end by 3 bases; junction bases not matched to a gene: 2. Germline CDR1 is SGHRS and CDR2 is YFSETQ. Written as DNA, the CDR3 is TGCGCCAGCAGCTTGCGGGGACAGGGCTACGAGCAGTACTTC. Its translation is CASSLRGQGYEQYF.

The chain carries TRBV12-1 and TRBJ2-7; TRBD2 is the table's D call, not checked against the DNA. TRBV12-1 is labeled a pseudogene. The CDR3 sequence is 19 residues long. CDR3 region: CASSFGRTSSDGVQDEQYF. CDR3 sequence (DNA): TGTGCCAGCAGCTTTGGTCGGACTTCGTCAGATGGGGTCCAGGACGAGCAGTACTTC.